The clone carrying this T cell receptor beta chain appeared many times. The antigen remains undetermined. V lost 4 bases, J lost 4 bases, and 15 bases lay in between. The CDR3 sequence is 15 residues long. Germline values: CDR1 LGHNA, CDR2 YSLEER. This sample is drawn from a study of T-cell memory formation after mild COVID-19. Study-level points and caveats: Within pre-infection memory, some responding clones were found, suggesting cross-reactive memory joined. Day 15 to 85 contracting clones showed balanced CD4/CD8; later expanders leaned CD4+.

TCRdb re-derived calls from the 5' RACE reads in MiXCR, one entry per CDR3 protein. The data show tens of thousands of distinct CDR3 sequences, less than 7.5% seen once. Input material: PBMCs or a T cell subset sorted from them (not recorded which). This sequence joins TRBV4-3 and TRBJ2-3; weak D call: TRBD2 (5 bases). The clonotype was recovered from a man between 18 and 35 years old who had mild COVID-19 (a few samples of this study predate the infection). Cell type and time point are not known. The CDR3 DNA sequence: TGCGCCAGCAGCCGGGCCCCGGGGATCGCAGATACGCAGTATTTT. It codes for CASSRAPGIADTQYF.